A single sample is the source of the 24 T cell receptor beta chains below, sequenced in a study of T cell repertoires in cytomegalovirus infection. TCRdb re-derived calls from the reads in MiXCR, one entry per CDR3 protein. The sample consists of about 140,000 distinct CDR3 sequences, roughly 6.5% of them appearing once. The material sequenced was PBMCs. All receptors come from a human donor in good health (CMV status not recorded). Some clones in this sample may be carry-over from other donors' samples.

This clonotype was picked up many times. The chain joins TRBV12-3 or TRBV12-4 to TRBJ1-6; the match to TRBD1 covers 7 bases. This CDR3 has 16 amino acids. The J segment lost 8 bases and the V segment lost 6 bases, leaving 13 bases of the junction unmatched. The CDR3 reads CASSQQGLYVDSPLHF. CDR3 in DNA: TGTGCCAGCAGCCAACAGGGGCTATACGTGGATTCACCCCTCCACTTT.

This clonotype was found once. Since a much larger clone is just one base distant, this may be a read error. V and J are TRBV10-3 and TRBJ1-6; possibly TRBD1 for D (5 bases). Germline V gene data show CDR1 as ENHRY and CDR2 as SYGVKD. Trimming removed 3 bases from V and 7 bases from J, with 10 bases in between. The CDR3 is 14 residues long. The CDR3 nucleotides are TGTGCCATCAGTGACCACAGGAGGAATTCACCCCTCCACTTT. Encoded protein: CAISDHRRNSPLHF.

Many counts were recorded for this clonotype. This chain uses TRBV11-2 with TRBJ1-2; D unclear. The length of the CDR3 is 14 residues. The ends were cut back, 3 bases at V and 4 bases at J, with 12 bases in the middle. Germline CDR1 reads SGHAT; CDR2 reads FQNNGV. CDR3 DNA: TGTGCCAGCAGCTTTAGACCGCTGCTCTATGGCTACACCTTC. Translated: CASSFRPLLYGYTF.

In this sample, this clonotype turned up many times. The chain joins TRBV14 to TRBJ2-7; 11 positions match TRBD2. J lost 3 bases, V lost 4 bases, and 8 bases had no gene match. The germline gives CDR1 SGHDN, CDR2 FVKESK. The CDR3 sequence is 16 residues long. The CDR3 bases are TGTGCCAGCAGCCCGGAGGGGACTAGCGGCTTCTACGAGCAGTACTTC. Translating gives CASSPEGTSGFYEQYF.

At least ten counts were recorded for this clonotype. V usage is TRBV7-6 and J usage is TRBJ2-3; a weak D match, TRBD2 (5 bases). The CDR3 runs 13 residues. V gave up 5 bases and J gave up 5 bases, with 11 bases separating them. The germline V gene encodes CDR1 SGHVS and CDR2 FNYEAQ. Here the CDR3 DNA reads TGTGCCAGCAGCCTCCCACTAGGAGATACGCAGTATTTT. Amino acids: CASSLPLGDTQYF. The whole variable domain, filled in from reference TRBV7-6 and TRBJ2-3, reads GAGVSQSPRYKVTKRGQDVALRCDPISGHVSLYWYRQALGQGPEFLTYFNYEAQQDKSGLPNDRFSAERPEGSISTLTIQRTEQRDSAMYRCASSLPLGDTQYFGPGTRLTVL.

This clonotype showed up just a few times. The gene calls are TRBV5-6 and TRBJ1-2, with a weak D call TRBD1 (6 bases). Per the germline V gene, CDR1 is SGHDT and CDR2 is YYEEEE. CDR3 length equals 15 residues. Between the trimmed V and J ends, which lost 3 bases and 0 bases, there was a span of 12 bases. CDR3 bases: TGTGCCAGCAGCTCTACAGGGATCTCTAACTATGGCTACACCTTC. Residues: CASSSTGISNYGYTF.

The table lists this clonotype with a few counts. The rearrangement links TRBV7-3 to TRBJ2-3; a weak D match, TRBD2 (5 bases). The CDR3 spans 15 residues. Trimming stripped 1 base from V and 3 bases from J, with 11 bases between. Per germline, CDR1 SGHTA and CDR2 FQGTGA. The CDR3 sequence: CASSLNPPGTDTQYF. CDR3 sequence (DNA): TGTGCCAGCAGCTTAAATCCCCCGGGGACAGATACGCAGTATTTT.

This clonotype has at least ten counts. The rearrangement uses TRBV5-1 and TRBJ2-7; D gene ambiguous. CDR3 length: 16 amino acids. Trimming left V 0 bases short and J 0 bases short, with 13 bases between. Germline CDR1 SGHRS, CDR2 YFSETQ. In nucleotides, the CDR3 is TGCGCCAGCAGCTTGGGTAGGTCAGCCAGCTCCTACGAGCAGTACTTC. Translated, it gives CASSLGRSASSYEQYF.

This clonotype was detected many times. The CDR3 loop is CASSLFTSGVREQYF. The CDR3 nucleotides read TGTGCCAGCAGCTTGTTTACTAGCGGGGTAAGGGAGCAGTACTTC. This chain uses TRBV5-6 with TRBJ2-7; 10 positions match TRBD2. Germline loops: CDR1 SGHDT, CDR2 YYEEEE. The junction had 8 bases not matched to a gene; V was cut back by 1 base and J by 7 bases. This CDR3 region has 15 residues. The full variable domain, rest sourced from reference TRBV5-6 and TRBJ2-7, is DAGVTQSPTHLIKTRGQQVTLRCSPKSGHDTVSWYQQALGQGPQFIFQYYEEEERQRGNFPDRFSGHQFPNYSSELNVNALLLGDSALYLCASSLFTSGVREQYFGPGTRLTVT.

Ten or more counts support this clonotype. The chain is built from TRBV4-3 and TRBJ1-5, with D maybe TRBD1 (5 bases). The V end lost 0 bases, the J end lost 4 bases, and 10 bases lay between the germline ends. The CDR3 spans 15 residues. Germline CDR1 LGHNA, CDR2 YSLEER. CDR3 sequence reads: CASSQDRGENQPQHF. In DNA, the CDR3 is TGCGCCAGCAGCCAAGATAGGGGAGAAAATCAGCCCCAGCATTTT.

This sequence joins TRBV7-9 and TRBJ1-1; D is ambiguous. V lost 2 bases, J lost 3 bases, and 7 bases lay in between. CDR3 length equals 13 residues. CDR1 is SEHNR and CDR2 is FQNEAQ in the germline V gene (reference sequence). The CDR3 bases are TGTGCCAGCAGCTTACGAACCGACACTGAAGCTTTCTTT. This sequence encodes CASSLRTDTEAFF.

There are a few counts of this clonotype. This chain connects TRBV29-1 to TRBJ1-1; D remains ambiguous. CDR1 is SQVTM and CDR2 is ANQGSEA in the germline V gene. The germline V and J ends were trimmed by 7 bases and 0 bases, with 12 bases remaining between them. The CDR3 is 13 residues long. The CDR3 protein is CSARRQMNTEAFF. CDR3 DNA: TGCAGCGCCCGGCGGCAGATGAACACTGAAGCTTTCTTT.

This clonotype has a count of ten or more. This chain joins TRBV7-8 and TRBJ2-7; D gene uncertain. V dropped 3 bases and J dropped 3 bases, with 15 bases sitting between them. The CDR3 consists of 15 residues. Germline V CDR1 and CDR2: SGHVS, FQNEAQ. The CDR3, as DNA: TGTGCCAGCAGCTTTCGTGAAGGAGTCTTCTACGAGCAGTACTTC. This codes for CASSFREGVFYEQYF.

The sample holds many counts of this clonotype. The chain links TRBV5-8 to TRBJ2-1, with 8 bases matching TRBD1. Losses at the gene ends were 2 bases for V and 1 base for J; bases not matched to a gene: 2. The CDR3 is 15 residues long. Germline V gene lookup returns CDR1 SGHTS and CDR2 YDEGEE. The chain's CDR3 is CASSFGQGSYNEQFF. The CDR3 nucleotides read TGTGCCAGCAGCTTCGGACAGGGTTCCTACAATGAGCAGTTCTTC.

This clonotype was picked up a small number of times. The chain uses TRBV4-2 and TRBJ2-2; 9 nucleotides line up with TRBD1. After removal of 4 bases from V and 4 bases from J, the junction contained 4 bases not matched to a gene. Germline V lookup: CDR1 LGHNA, CDR2 YNFKEQ. This CDR3 spans 15 amino acids. The CDR3 region has the DNA TGTGCCAGCAGCCTCGGGACAGGGACCACCGGGGAGCTGTTTTTT. Its translation is CASSLGTGTTGELFF.

This clonotype was recorded a few times. This sequence joins TRBV29-1 and TRBJ2-7, with 9 positions matching TRBD1. V dropped 2 bases and J dropped 3; count of bases not matched to a gene: 8. Looked up from germline, CDR1 is SQVTM and CDR2 is ANQGSEA. The CDR3 is made up of 15 amino acids. CDR3 sequence (DNA): TGCAGCGTTGAAACTGCCGGGACAGGGTTCTACGAGCAGTACTTC. Translated: CSVETAGTGFYEQYF.

This clonotype occurred many times. The genes are TRBV7-3 and TRBJ2-3; no firm D call. The CDR3 is 15 amino acids. Trimming shortened V by 1 base and J by 3 bases, and 11 bases separated the two germline ends. Germline loops: CDR1 SGHTA, CDR2 FQGTGA. The CDR3 nucleotides read TGTGCCAGCAGCTTAAGCCCCTTCGGGACAGATACGCAGTATTTT. Protein: CASSLSPFGTDTQYF. Using reference TRBV7-3 and TRBJ2-3 for the parts outside the CDR3, the full variable domain is GAGVSQTPSNKVTEKGKYVELRCDPISGHTALYWYRQSLGQGPEFLIYFQGTGAADDSGLPNDRFFAVRPEGSVSTLKIQRTERGDSAVYLCASSLSPFGTDTQYFGPGTRLTVL.

V usage is TRBV12-3 or TRBV12-4 and J usage is TRBJ2-6; D is possibly TRBD2 (6 bases). CDR3 length equals 16 residues. V lost 5 bases and J lost 2, with 13 bases in between. CDR3 residues: CASSLQGEAGANVLTF. The CDR3 bases are TGTGCCAGCAGTCTTCAAGGGGAGGCTGGGGCCAACGTCCTGACTTTC.

This clonotype was found many times. The V and J genes are TRBV20-1 and TRBJ1-5; no firm D call. This CDR3 is 15 amino acids long. V lost 5 bases and J lost 0, with 14 bases in between. Germline V gene lookup returns CDR1 DFQATT and CDR2 SNEGSKA (reference sequence). CDR3 loop: CSASDSGYSNQPQHF. Written as DNA, the CDR3 is TGCAGTGCTTCTGACTCAGGTTATAGCAATCAGCCCCAGCATTTT.

The sample holds a few counts of this clonotype. This sequence joins TRBV5-1 and TRBJ1-6; a possible D gene is TRBD1 (5 bases). Trimming took off 7 bases at V and 5 bases at J, with 10 bases between the two ends. Germline V gives CDR1 SGHRS, CDR2 YFSETQ. The CDR3 covers 13 residues. This CDR3 is CASAGRDNSPLHF. The DNA of the CDR3 is TGCGCCAGCGCGGGACGGGATAATTCACCCCTCCACTTT.

This clonotype has ten or more counts. The V call is TRBV7-2, the J call TRBJ1-5; D is ambiguous. Trimming removed 2 bases at V and 6 bases at J, with 14 bases between. CDR3 length: 15 amino acids. Germline V gives CDR1 SGHTA, CDR2 FQGNSA. CDR3 DNA sequence: TGTGCCAGCAGCTTATCCGGACGCAGCCGTCAGCCCCAGCATTTT. Translation: CASSLSGRSRQPQHF.

This clonotype was observed many times. The genes are TRBV7-8 and TRBJ2-7; 9 nucleotides match TRBD2. CDR1 and CDR2 from the germline V gene are SGHVS and FQNEAQ. V dropped 1 base and J dropped 3; count of bases not matched to a gene: 4. The CDR3 runs 15 residues. CDR3 nucleotide sequence: TGTGCCAGCAGCTTAGGGACTAGCGCGGTCTACGAGCAGTACTTC. As protein: CASSLGTSAVYEQYF.

This clonotype was recorded many times. This chain links TRBV4-1 with TRBJ1-5, with a tentative D call TRBD1 (5 bases). The V end lost 3 bases, the J end lost 3 bases, and 9 bases lay between the germline ends. This CDR3 is built from 14 residues. CDR1 and CDR2 (germline): MGHRA, YSYEKL. The CDR3 DNA sequence: TGCGCCAGCAGCCACCCCGGGACCAATCAGCCCCAGCATTTT. Protein product: CASSHPGTNQPQHF.

This chain joins TRBV2 and TRBJ1-3; the match to TRBD1 covers 7 bases. This CDR3 comprises 16 residues. V shed 6 bases, J shed 0 bases, and the junction held 8 bases outside the gene matches. CDR1 is SNHLY, CDR2 FYNNEI, per germline. This chain's CDR3 is CASSMKGANSGNTIYF. The CDR3 DNA follows: TGTGCCAGCAGCATGAAGGGGGCTAACTCTGGAAACACCATATATTTT.